The 16 T cell receptor beta chains presented below share a single source sample, sequenced in a study of early stage breast cancer tumors. The protocol was immunoSEQ multiplex PCR, while the TCRdb copy is restricted to in-frame clones and leaves out a portion. The sample carries about 69,000 clones, more than 70% recorded once. The sequenced sample consisted of blood. The receptors derive from a person between 35 and 49 years old with breast cancer.

V is TRBV2 and J is TRBJ2-1, with TRBD2 matching over 15 bases. The germline V gene has CDR1 SNHLY and CDR2 FYNNEI. J lost 8 bases, V lost 11 bases, and 10 bases had no gene match. This CDR3 region has 15 residues. CDR3 nucleotide sequence: TGTGCCGGGGAAAAGGGACTAGCGGGAGGACATGAGCAGTTCTTC. Protein sequence: CAGEKGLAGGHEQFF. Together with reference TRBV2 and TRBJ2-1, the CDR3 gives the full variable domain: EPEVTQTPSHQVTQMGQEVILRCVPISNHLYFYWYRQILGQKVEFLVSFYNNEISEKSEIFDDQFSVERPDGSNFTLKIRSTKLEDSAMYFCAGEKGLAGGHEQFFGPGTRLTVL.

V gene TRBV5-8 combines with J gene TRBJ2-5, with 10 bases identical to TRBD1. V dropped 7 bases and J dropped 3; count of bases not matched to a gene: 15. Germline V gene lookup returns CDR1 SGHTS and CDR2 YDEGEE. This CDR3 has 17 residues. CDR3 sequence reads: CASPFWGDRGPEETQYF. The CDR3 nucleotides are TGTGCCAGCCCCTTTTGGGGGGACAGGGGCCCCGAAGAGACCCAGTACTTC.

V gene TRBV19 combines with J gene TRBJ2-7; 9 nucleotides match TRBD1. Trimming took 5 bases from V and 3 from J; bases not matched to a gene: 11. CDR1 and CDR2 from the germline V gene are LNHDA and SQIVND (reference sequence). The CDR3 length is 16 residues. This chain's CDR3 is CASSGTGTGRRYEQYF. In nucleotides, the CDR3 is TGTGCCAGTAGTGGGACAGGGACAGGGCGCCGCTACGAGCAGTACTTC.

This chain joins TRBV7-8 and TRBJ2-3, with no clear D. Germline V CDR1 and CDR2: SGHVS, FQNEAQ. V lost 2 bases to trimming and J lost 5 bases, with 5 bases between them. The CDR3 is made up of 12 amino acids. CDR3 coding DNA: TGTGCCAGCAGCTTACTGGAAGATACGCAGTATTTT. Translation gives CASSLLEDTQYF.

The chain couples TRBV27 to TRBJ1-3; D not resolved. The V end lost 7 bases, the J end lost 0 bases, and 7 bases lay between the germline ends. CDR1 MNHEY and CDR2 SMNVEV come from the germline V gene (reference sequence). This CDR3 is built from 13 residues. Here the CDR3 DNA reads TGTGCCAGCAAGGCGCACTCTGGAAACACCATATATTTT. Its translation is CASKAHSGNTIYF.

The CDR3 region is CASQERVERLQNTGELFF. In nucleotides, the CDR3 is TGTGCCAGTCAGGAAAGAGTCGAGCGACTTCAGAACACCGGGGAGCTGTTTTTT. The chain carries TRBV19 and TRBJ2-2; D not resolved. Germline V CDR1 and CDR2: LNHDA, SQIVND (reference sequence). V lost 8 bases and J lost 1, with 23 bases in between. The CDR3 totals 18 residues. Full variable domain (rest looked up from reference TRBV19 and TRBJ2-2): DGGITQSPKYLFRKEGQNVTLSCEQNLNHDAMYWYRQDPGQGLRLIYYSQIVNDFQKGDIAEGYSVSREKKESFPLTVTSAQKNPTAFYLCASQERVERLQNTGELFFGEGSRLTVL.

The chain combines TRBV4-1 with TRBJ2-4; 11 bases are shared with TRBD2. Germline-derived CDR1 and CDR2 are MGHRA and YSYEKL. Trimming cost V 2 bases and J 9 bases; bases outside gene matches: 9. CDR3 length: 16 amino acids. CDR3 amino acids: CASSQLYGLAGGIQYF. CDR3 coding DNA: TGCGCCAGCAGCCAACTCTACGGGCTAGCGGGAGGCATTCAGTACTTC.

Here the CDR3 reads CASSLGFSRNTEAFF. CDR3 bases: TGTGCCAGCAGCTTAGGATTTTCAAGGAACACTGAAGCTTTCTTT. This chain links TRBV7-9 with TRBJ1-1; D uncertain. Between the trimmed V and J ends, which lost 1 base and 1 base, there was a span of 10 bases. Germline lookup yields CDR1 SEHNR and CDR2 FQNEAQ (reference sequence). This CDR3 spans 15 amino acids.

The chain combines TRBV19 with TRBJ1-5; no definite D call. Trimming left V 0 bases short and J 4 bases short, with 10 bases between. The CDR3 contains 15 residues. Germline lookup yields CDR1 LNHDA and CDR2 SQIVND (reference sequence). This CDR3 reads CASSIDQSGNQPQHF. CDR3 coding DNA: TGTGCCAGTAGTATAGATCAATCGGGGAATCAGCCCCAGCATTTT. Using reference TRBV19 and TRBJ1-5 for the parts outside the CDR3, the full variable domain is DGGITQSPKYLFRKEGQNVTLSCEQNLNHDAMYWYRQDPGQGLRLIYYSQIVNDFQKGDIAEGYSVSREKKESFPLTVTSAQKNPTAFYLCASSIDQSGNQPQHFGDGTRLSIL.

The genes are TRBV6-1 and TRBJ2-2, with a weak D call TRBD2 (6 bases). Trimming removed 7 bases from V and 0 bases from J, with 9 bases in between. CDR1 is MNHNS, CDR2 SASEGT, per germline. The CDR3 length is 14 residues. The CDR3, as DNA: TGTGCCAGCATATGGGGGGCGAACACCGGGGAGCTGTTTTTT. Protein: CASIWGANTGELFF.

The chain has TRBV6-4 and TRBJ2-3; 7 bases fit TRBD2. V lost 4 bases, J lost 0 bases, and 1 base stayed unmatched. The CDR3 has 14 residues. From germline, CDR1 is MRHNA and CDR2 SNTAGT. CDR3: CASSVSGSTDTQYF. CDR3 sequence (DNA): TGTGCCAGCAGTGTTAGCGGGAGCACAGATACGCAGTATTTT.

This clone appeared a single time. The genes are TRBV6-5 and TRBJ2-5; the D gene could be TRBD1 or TRBD2 (5 bases each). Trimming left V 6 bases short and J 3 bases short, with 14 bases between. Germline CDR1 MNHEY, CDR2 SVGAGI. This CDR3 comprises 14 residues. In DNA form, the CDR3 reads TGTGCCAGCAGCCCCCGGGACGCAAAAGAGACCCAGTACTTC. This sequence encodes CASSPRDAKETQYF.

In this sample, this clone turned up a few times. The rearrangement uses TRBV19 and TRBJ2-7; 7 nucleotides agree with TRBD1. The CDR3 has 12 amino acids. Trimming took 4 bases from V and 6 from J; bases not matched to a gene: 3. CDR1 and CDR2 from the germline V gene are LNHDA and SQIVND (reference sequence). As DNA, the CDR3 is TGTGCCAGTAGTAGCGACAGGGTCGAGCAGTACTTC. Residues: CASSSDRVEQYF.

The V call is TRBV4-1, the J call TRBJ2-6; 9 bases are a match to TRBD1. Trimming removed 3 bases from V and 1 base from J; junction bases left unmatched: 7. The CDR3 is 18 residues long. The V gene's germline CDR1 is MGHRA and CDR2 YSYEKL. The CDR3 DNA reads as TGCGCCAGCAGCCAGGAGGGACAGGGTGGTTCTGGGGCCAACGTCCTGACTTTC. It yields the protein CASSQEGQGGSGANVLTF.

The genes are TRBV7-9 and TRBJ1-1; D call uncertain. The ends were cut back, 5 bases at V and 6 bases at J, with 13 bases in the middle. The CDR3 is made up of 13 amino acids. Germline assignment: CDR1 SEHNR and CDR2 FQNEAQ (reference sequence). For the CDR3, the DNA is TGTGCCAGCAGCCCTCTAGGGCCCGCTGAAGCTTTCTTT. It codes for CASSPLGPAEAFF.

V is TRBV28 and J is TRBJ1-2; 10 bases align to TRBD1. V was pared by 9 bases and J by 4 bases, with 11 bases of the junction left unmatched. Germline V lookup: CDR1 MDHEN, CDR2 SYDVKM. This CDR3 is built from 15 residues. CDR3 DNA sequence: TGTGCCAGTCTGGGACAGGGGCGATATATCTATGGCTACACCTTC. It encodes CASLGQGRYIYGYTF.